The present T cell receptor beta chain was sequenced within a study of cytomegalovirus exposure and HLA in healthy donors (dated by TCRdb to about 2017). A note on the overall study: In an earlier analysis of fewer than 750 of the donors, 250 to 350 Gb of sequence data and 117 million unique TCR beta sequences from about 179 million T cells were reported. All discovery cohort repertoires had been generated on a single sequencing platform. The number of typed donors differed by locus: about 620-640 for A, B, C, DRB1 and DQB1; approximately 530 for DQA1; roughly 600 for DPA1; and roughly 470 for DPB1. Donor age, sex, ethnicity and CMV serostatus were compiled alongside the repertoire data. Four to six DR-DQ haplotypes were handled as single units for association and clustering, since linkage in the cohort was strong. Class I and class II HLA loci were covered by the typing at four-digit resolution. An earlier analysis of around 540 of the donors applied high-throughput TCR beta sequencing to assess whether each TCR beta V gene segment acted as functional or pseudogenic. The study used immunosequencing to profile the T cell repertoires of approximately 640 subjects and linked those repertoires to cytomegalovirus serostatus. To predict cytomegalovirus infection status, the study brought together high-throughput TCR immunosequencing, statistical association of individual TCRs with disease status, and machine learning. In addition to the first cohort of around 670 subjects, a separate validation cohort of approximately 120 different subjects was used. Of the 300 to 450 genotyped donors, 70% to 90% were placed in the genetic ancestry cluster associated with self-reported Caucasian donors. To study patterns of TCR occurrence, a later analysis re-analyzed previously published TCR beta repertoires from 700 or so donors and added high-resolution HLA genotyping. The study was designed to test whether signatures of past pathogen exposure could be identified by cataloging public T cell receptors. Roughly 290 gigabases of sequencing data and around 80 million unique TCR sequences made up an early release that covered several hundred HLA-typed donors. Across under 500 genotyped donors of the cohort, an average of approximately 240,000 unique TCR beta nucleotide sequences per donor were sequenced, and 15% to 20% of those sequences were non-productive. The later analysis used no new phenotypic data to find candidate immune exposures, relying instead on TCR beta sequences and their occurrence across donors. A later genetic analysis took genome-wide SNP genotypes for about three fifths of the 666 donors and used that subset as a discovery cohort. What the study reported, not specific to this receptor: A cluster of highly shared sequence variants was judged likely to be a technical artifact of the sequencing pipeline. Roughly uniform sequencing depth across donors was assumed in presence/absence analyses, although this assumption may not hold. V-gene and J-gene trimming of TCR beta chains was associated with a missense DCLRE1C variant in a later genetic analysis, and the association was replicated in an independent cohort. Assigning TCR associations to individual alleles was difficult when HLA alleles, especially DR and DQ, strongly co-occurred. A later analysis reported that several top co-occurrence clusters appeared linked to parvovirus B19, influenza, CMV and Epstein-Barr virus. Correlated functional status among segregating V segments might be attributable to linkage disequilibrium, but an unknown experimental factor could not be ruled out. In this cohort, only TCR beta chains were sequenced, and detectable features were limited by the absence of alpha or paired-chain data. According to a later analysis, TCR association rates differed among HLA loci, with DRB1 alleles showing the most associated TCRs and HLA-C alleles showing the fewest. Compared with equally common non-associated chains, HLA-associated TCR beta chains in a later analysis were more clonally expanded and had lower generation probabilities. Some IMGT-functional V segments, including TRBV6-2 and TRBV6-3, could not be told apart with the 87-base-pair reads, so those segments were excluded. In the study, approximately 160 TCR beta chains were listed as associated with cytomegalovirus. According to the authors, the approach could potentially be generalized to other disease states and immunological phenotypes. A few of the identified cytomegalovirus-associated TCR beta chains were confirmed in vitro to be specific for cytomegalovirus antigens. Cytomegalovirus status was reported to be diagnosed by the classifier with high specificity and sensitivity in both the original and validation cohorts. CMV serostatus was the only immune exposure information available for the cohort. Because counts were too low, about 18 rarely observed V segments, including chromosome 9 orphons, were left out of the earlier analysis of about 500 of the donors. In a later genetic analysis, fewer N-insertions in productive TCRs were reported among donors in an Asian-associated ancestry cluster than the roughly 700-donor mean. Most TCR sequences were seen in very few donors, while some public TCRs were found in many individuals. At a false discovery rate of 0.05, a later analysis linked about 17,000 TCR beta sequences to specific HLA alleles. A further reported finding was that TCR beta sequences accurately predicted the HLA-A and HLA-B alleles for most subjects in the first cohort. HLA typing was unavailable for some donors at each locus, so association tests used only the typed subset. Broadly in line with IMGT annotations, most TCR beta V segments showed up in productive rearrangements about 90% or about 30% of the time in an earlier analysis of about 500 of the donors. Most CMV-associated TCR beta chains appeared to be HLA-restricted in a later analysis, and the HLA associations seemed to be driven largely by CMV exposure.

The receptor library was made with the immunoSEQ multiplex PCR assay. For the multiplex PCR, a mixture combining 60 forward primers for TCR Vbeta segments and 13 reverse primers for TCR Jbeta segments was used. A multiplex PCR assay on genomic DNA amplified the CDR3 region of rearranged TCR beta genes. On the Illumina HiSeq System, the amplified TCR beta libraries were sequenced as 87-base-pair reads. The published analysis was carried out like this. In a later analysis, some 80 million unique TCR beta chains were counted across the 500 to 700 repertoires, and approximately 11 million of these chains were shared by at least two donors. Raw reads were error-corrected and collapsed into unique sequences with a nearest-neighbor algorithm that merged closely related sequences to remove PCR and sequencing errors. V, D and J gene segments were assigned by aligning CDR3 sequences to IMGT reference sequences. For a sequence to be retained, a match of at least six nucleotides to both a V gene segment and a J gene segment was required. A rearrangement counted as productive if the CDR3 had no stop codons and remained in frame with V and J, and every other rearrangement counted as non-productive. CDR3 was defined by IMGT convention, running from the second conserved V-encoded cysteine to the conserved J-encoded phenylalanine. In an earlier analysis of around 640 of the donors, sequences lacking an unambiguous match to a single V gene segment were excluded. An earlier analysis of a few hundred of the donors classified V segments as functional when productive rearrangements were above 56.7% and as segregating when the standard deviation between donors was above 5%. A statistical classification framework was developed to diagnose cytomegalovirus status using the catalog of TCR beta chain sequences. V and J gene assignment, in a later analysis, came from comparing TCR nucleotide sequences with IMGT/GENE-DB human TR gene sequences. The TCRdist pipeline was used in a later analysis to assign CDR3 sequences and most-parsimonious VDJ recombination scenarios. In a later analysis, every TCR beta chain was defined by the combination of its CDR3 amino acid sequence and its V-gene family, and reads without a unique V-gene family were dropped. As a way to deal with suspected cross-contamination and a sequencing artifact, a later analysis dropped approximately 570 nucleotide sequences that were highly shared and had low generation probability. A later analysis calculated a clonal expansion index for each public chain from normalized within-repertoire ranks of inferred template counts. In a later analysis, generation probabilities were computed with a VDJ recombination model fitted to out-of-frame rearrangements, and the resulting probabilities were checked against IGoR. Hypergeometric tests were used in a later analysis to score TCR-TCR, TCR-HLA and TCR-CMV co-occurrence, with a repertoire-size bias correction applied to the TCR pairs. A later analysis estimated false discovery rates by permuting HLA or CMV assignments 20 times. In a later analysis, co-occurring TCRs were grouped using DBSCAN, and TCRdist sequence similarity was added for clustering within HLA-allele-positive subsets. For co-occurrence clustering, repertoires with fewer than 30,000 or more than 120,000 public chains were excluded, along with a handful of repertoires with anomalous nucleotide sharing. The table was pulled from immuneACCESS by TCRdb, which kept in-frame rearrangements only. Such tables lose some clones; where checked, under half of the loss comes from unresolved V genes, and the rest has no known cause. Clone size and the V and J calls come from that table; the DNA yielded D and trimming. The sample contains about 60,000 clones, 55% to 75% of them found a single time. The top ten clones comprise roughly 35% of the sample.

Via the germline V gene, CDR1 is MDHEN and CDR2 SYDVKM. V is reduced by 6 bases and J by 10 bases, leaving a spacing of 13 bases between them. The CDR3 contains 13 residues, cysteine and phenylalanine counted. Just CDR3 DNA is preserved here, 39 bases in frame from base 1. In total, more than 500 healthy bone marrow donors made up the cohort. At the time of sampling, all cohort members were nominally healthy, though unrecorded immune exposures were likely present. The donor was CMV seropositive and was included in the group of 289 seropositive cohort members. Every donor gave a peripheral blood sample, and the peripheral blood mononuclear cells from that sample were used for TCR beta sequencing. Genomic DNA was extracted from the blood cell samples with the Qiagen DNeasy Blood Extraction Kit. About this clone itself: Its antigen is unknown. No base qualities exist here, and no much larger clone lies one base off it.

The chain couples TRBV28 to TRBJ1-6; a tentative D call is TRBD1 (5 bases match). The specimen sequenced was PBMCs. This receptor was identified in a middle-aged man in good health and CMV-seropositive. The nucleotide sequence is given as TGTGCCAGCAGAGCGGGACGGACCTCACCCCTCCACTTT. Translated, this is CASRAGRTSPLHF.